This TCR beta chain was observed in a study of blood T cell repertoires in COVID-19. Method: immunoSEQ multiplex PCR; TCRdb's copy keeps in-frame clones and lacks some. The top ten hold over 9.5% of the sample, which has about 200,000 clones, about four fifths seen once. Germline-derived CDR1 and CDR2 are LGHNA and YSLEER. This CDR3 contains 15 residues. The V and J ends lost 4 bases and 2 bases, in that order; junction bases with no gene match: 6. This TCR derives from a woman over 75 with acute or convalescent COVID-19. This sequence joins TRBV4-3 and TRBJ2-7; TRBD1 matches 9 bases. Sequencing was carried out using peripheral blood. CDR3 coding DNA: TGCGCCAGCAGCCGCGGACGGGACAGGGCCTACGAGCAGTACTTC. It yields the protein CASSRGRDRAYEQYF.